The source of this TCR beta chain is a study of T-cell memory formation after mild COVID-19. Findings of the study overall: Second-wave clones peaking on day 37 lacked confirmed SARS-CoV-2 specificity. Among CD4+ contracting clones, most were CM and EM, and CD8+ ones EMRA. A second wave expanding day 15 to 37 was CD4+-biased; contracting clones were balanced.

Libraries for TCRalpha and TCRbeta carried sample barcodes and unique molecular identifiers via 5'RACE. TCRdb analysed the 5' RACE reads with MiXCR anew, one entry per CDR3 protein. The table shows roughly 400,000 distinct CDR3 sequences, with roughly 17% occurring only once. Ten or more counts support this clonotype. Its specificity is not known. This CDR3 has 14 residues. V lost 6 bases to trimming and J lost 0 bases; unmatched junction nucleotides: 4. Sample: PBMCs or a T cell subset sorted from them (not recorded which). The TCR originated in a man aged 18 to 30 who had mild COVID-19 (a few samples of this study predate the infection). Cell type and time point are not known. The gene calls are TRBV12-3 or TRBV12-4 and TRBJ2-7; 8 bases map to TRBD2. This CDR3 reads CASSLTSGSYEQYF. The CDR3 DNA reads TGTGCCAGCAGCCTTACTAGCGGCTCCTACGAGCAGTACTTC.